The rows below give T cell receptor beta chains drawn from one sample of a study of cytomegalovirus exposure and HLA in healthy donors. Sequencing used immunoSEQ multiplex PCR; TCRdb keeps in-frame clones, though not all of them. The sample lists more than 130,000 clones, about 78% occurring once. Sequencing input: PBMCs. The source is a man younger than 30 in good health and CMV-seronegative. The CDR3 runs from the conserved cysteine through the conserved F or W. The D gene is left open where the match is weak. Expanded clones get a size class; other rows say once, few or many, or leave the size out.

D: TRBD1
V: TRBV30
size: NA
J: TRBJ2-4
CDR3: CAWSLMMDRTKNIQYF
DNA: TGTGCCTGGAGTTTGATGATGGACAGGACCAAAAACATTCAGTACTTC

D: TRBD1
V: TRBV7-6
size: few
J: TRBJ2-1
CDR3: CASSFPGQWNEQFF
DNA: TGTGCCAGCAGCTTTCCGGGACAGTGGAATGAGCAGTTCTTC

D: TRBD2
V: TRBV7-2
size: once
J: TRBJ2-1
CDR3: CASCWAGGLNEQFF
DNA: TGTGCCAGCTGCTGGGCGGGGGGGCTCAATGAGCAGTTCTTC

D: NA
V: TRBV6-5
size: NA
J: TRBJ2-2
CDR3: CATSPGGSNTGELFF
DNA: TGTGCCACCAGTCCCGGGGGTTCGAACACCGGGGAGCTGTTTTTT

D: NA
V: TRBV5-1
size: NA
J: TRBJ1-1
CDR3: CASSLEGAGPFF
DNA: TGCGCCAGCAGCTTGGAAGGGGCAGGCCCTTTCTTT

D: NA
V: TRBV9
size: NA
J: TRBJ2-5
CDR3: CASSVALRPRETQYF
DNA: TGTGCCAGCAGCGTAGCTCTTCGGCCGAGGGAGACCCAGTACTTC

D: TRBD1
V: TRBV19
size: NA
J: TRBJ2-7
CDR3: CASRQPGQSSYEQYF
DNA: TGTGCCAGTAGGCAACCGGGACAGAGCTCCTACGAGCAGTACTTC

D: TRBD1
V: TRBV27
size: NA
J: TRBJ2-5
CDR3: CASSEEGQGVWETQYF
DNA: TGTGCCAGCTCAGAAGAGGGACAGGGGGTTTGGGAGACCCAGTACTTC

D: NA
V: TRBV6-1
size: NA
J: TRBJ2-7
CDR3: CASSEAGGATEQYF
DNA: TGTGCCAGCAGTGAAGCTGGGGGCGCCACCGAGCAGTACTTC

D: NA
V: TRBV19
size: NA
J: TRBJ1-1
CDR3: CASSIDRGEGEAFF
DNA: TGTGCCAGTAGTATAGATCGGGGGGAGGGAGAAGCTTTCTTT

D: TRBD2
V: TRBV7-2
size: NA
J: TRBJ2-1
CDR3: CASSSPGGRLNNEQFF
DNA: TGTGCCAGCAGCTCCCCAGGCGGGAGGCTTAACAATGAGCAGTTCTTC

D: NA
V: TRBV2
size: NA
J: TRBJ2-7
CDR3: CASRFPRRGAGSSYEQYF
DNA: TGTGCCAGCAGATTCCCCAGACGGGGGGCGGGTAGCTCCTACGAGCAGTACTTC

D: NA
V: TRBV27
size: NA
J: TRBJ1-2
CDR3: CASSDATGPNYGYTF
DNA: TGTGCCAGCAGCGATGCGACAGGACCTAACTATGGCTACACCTTC

D: NA
V: TRBV11-2
size: NA
J: TRBJ1-1
CDR3: CASSLQRNLNTEAFF
DNA: TGTGCCAGCAGCTTACAGCGTAACTTGAACACTGAAGCTTTCTTT

D: TRBD1
V: TRBV27
size: NA
J: TRBJ2-3
CDR3: CASSSQGPTDTQYF
DNA: TGTGCCAGCAGTTCACAGGGGCCCACAGATACGCAGTATTTT

D: NA
V: TRBV2
size: NA
J: TRBJ1-5
CDR3: CASKSTENQPQHF
DNA: TGTGCCAGCAAGTCGACAGAGAATCAGCCCCAGCATTTT

D: NA
V: TRBV4-1
size: few
J: TRBJ1-2
CDR3: CASSLEIGVRYDGYTF
DNA: TGCGCCAGCAGCCTCGAGATAGGGGTCCGGTATGATGGCTACACCTTC

D: NA
V: TRBV18
size: NA
J: TRBJ1-6
CDR3: CASSPLGGRGAPLHF
DNA: TGTGCCAGCTCACCACTCGGCGGGCGGGGTGCACCCCTCCACTTT

D: TRBD2
V: TRBV7-8
size: NA
J: TRBJ2-2
CDR3: CASRPLTSGSLAGELFF
DNA: TGTGCCAGCAGACCTTTGACTAGCGGGAGTTTGGCCGGGGAGCTGTTTTTT

D: NA
V: TRBV6-5
size: NA
J: TRBJ2-7
CDR3: CASSLGSSYEQYF
DNA: TGTGCCAGCAGCCTTGGGAGCTCCTACGAGCAGTACTTC

D: TRBD1
V: TRBV18
size: NA
J: TRBJ2-7
CDR3: CASASRDSSYEQYF
DNA: TGTGCCAGCGCCTCCCGGGACAGCTCCTACGAGCAGTACTTC

D: NA
V: TRBV29-1
size: NA
J: TRBJ2-3
CDR3: CSSARGGSTDTQYF
DNA: TGCAGCTCTGCCAGGGGTGGAAGCACAGATACGCAGTATTTT